This T cell receptor (beta chain) was identified in a study of CXCR3-negative and CXCR3-positive naive CD8 T cells. Study summary: The dataset comprises some 150 million TRB reads in total, with about 1.5 +/- 0.3 million reads per library.

CD45RO-CCR7+CD27+CD95- defined naive CD8+ T cells. The study's findings and limits: Both naive subsets had comparably high diversity; memory CD8+ cells much lower. The authors found comparable surface CD5 between naive subsets and inferred TCR strength from TRB CDR3 properties. More hydrophobic TRB CDR3s were found in CXCR3-positive naive cells than in CXCR3-negative naive cells.

The study made its TRB cDNA libraries by 5' RACE, adding UMI labels. TCRdb re-called the 5' RACE reads; one entry per CDR3 protein, DNA not given. The table lists around 63,000 distinct CDR3 sequences. With regard to this clonotype: The antigen is undetermined.

Germline V gives CDR1 MRHNA, CDR2 SNTAGT. The length of the CDR3 is 14 residues. This clonotype was sampled from a human donor in good health. Some clones in this sample may be carry-over from other donors' samples. Material: naive CXCR3+ CD8+ T cells from blood. Subset noted: CD45RO-CCR7+CD27+CD95- naive CD8+ T cells expressing CXCR3 (TNR3+). The rearrangement links TRBV6-4 to TRBJ2-1; TCRdb's assignment of TRBD1 cannot be checked, as there is no DNA. The CDR3 protein is CASSPTQGGNEQFF.